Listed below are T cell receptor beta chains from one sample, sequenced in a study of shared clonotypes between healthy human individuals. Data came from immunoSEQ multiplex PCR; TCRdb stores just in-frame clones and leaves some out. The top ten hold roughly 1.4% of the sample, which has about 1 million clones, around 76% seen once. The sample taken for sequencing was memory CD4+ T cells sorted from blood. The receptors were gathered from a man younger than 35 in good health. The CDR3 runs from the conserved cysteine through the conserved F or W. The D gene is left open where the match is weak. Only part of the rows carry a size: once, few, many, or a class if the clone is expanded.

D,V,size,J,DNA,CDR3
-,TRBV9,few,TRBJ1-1,TGTGCCAGCAGCGTAGAAGTGGTAGACACTGAAGCTTTCTTT,CASSVEVVDTEAFF
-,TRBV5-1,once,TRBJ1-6,TGCGCCAGCAGCTTGGGCCAGGCTCCCAATTCACCCCTCCACTTT,CASSLGQAPNSPLHF
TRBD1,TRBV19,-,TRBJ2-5,TGTGCCAGTAGTTCCCCGGGACAGCTCGCAGAGACCCAGTACTTC,CASSSPGQLAETQYF
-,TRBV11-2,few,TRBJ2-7,TGTGCCAGCAGCTCCTGGGACGAGCAGTACTTC,CASSSWDEQYF
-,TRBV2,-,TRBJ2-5,TGTGCCAGCAGCCCCGACGGTCCGTCGTTGGCCCAGTACTTC,CASSPDGPSLAQYF
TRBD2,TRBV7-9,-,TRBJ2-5,TGTGCCAGCAGCTTAGGCGGGGGGGTCCGGGAGACCCAGTACTTC,CASSLGGGVRETQYF
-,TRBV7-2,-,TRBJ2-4,TGTGCCAGCAGCACGGCCTCGGTCGGAGGGGGGAAAAACATTCAGTACTTC,CASSTASVGGGKNIQYF
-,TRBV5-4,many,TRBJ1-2,TGTGCCAGCAGCTTTCAGGGACACGGCTACACCTTC,CASSFQGHGYTF
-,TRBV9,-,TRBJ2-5,TGTGCCAGCAGCGTAGGGAGGGGGCAGGAAGAGACCCAGTACTTC,CASSVGRGQEETQYF
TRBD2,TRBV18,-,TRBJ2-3,TGTGCCAGCTCACCAACGGGAGGGACAGATACGCAGTATTTT,CASSPTGGTDTQYF
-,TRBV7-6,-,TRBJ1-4,TGTGCCAGCAGCTTAGTTCTAAATGAAAAACTGTTTTTT,CASSLVLNEKLFF
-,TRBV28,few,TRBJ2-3,TGTGCCAGCAGTTGGACGACAAGCACAGATACGCAGTATTTT,CASSWTTSTDTQYF
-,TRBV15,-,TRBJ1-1,TGTGCCACCAGCTTGCTCAGAGGGACTGAAGCTTTCTTT,CATSLLRGTEAFF
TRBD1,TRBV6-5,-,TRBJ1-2,TGTGCCAGCAGTTACGCCGGGACAGCCCTCTACACCTTC,CASSYAGTALYTF